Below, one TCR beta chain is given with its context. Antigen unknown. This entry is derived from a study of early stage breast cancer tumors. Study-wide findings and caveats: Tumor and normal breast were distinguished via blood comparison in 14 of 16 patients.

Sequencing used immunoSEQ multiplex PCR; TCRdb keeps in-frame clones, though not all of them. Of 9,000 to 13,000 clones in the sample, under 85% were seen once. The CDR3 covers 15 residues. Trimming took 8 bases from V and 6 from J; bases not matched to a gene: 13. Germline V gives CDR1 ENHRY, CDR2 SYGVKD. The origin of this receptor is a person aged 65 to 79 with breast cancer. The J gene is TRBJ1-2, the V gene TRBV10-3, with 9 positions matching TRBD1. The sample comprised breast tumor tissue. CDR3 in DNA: TGTGCCATCTCGGGACTTCGGGACAGGGCAAATGGCTACACCTTC. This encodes CAISGLRDRANGYTF.